The 32 T cell receptor beta chains in this list originate from one sample, sequenced in a study of early T cells in non-severe SARS-CoV-2 infection. TCRdb reprocessed the 5' RACE reads via MiXCR and lists one record per CDR3 protein. The sample lists around 50,000 distinct CDR3 sequences, around 4.6% occurring once. Sample: whole blood. These receptors came from an adult who was a healthcare worker with PCR-confirmed SARS-CoV-2 infection or an uninfected control (not recorded which).

The V call is TRBV7-2, the J call TRBJ2-1, with D hard to call. Trimming cost V 5 bases and J 5 bases, with 10 bases left between them. The CDR3 contains 13 residues. Germline-derived CDR1 and CDR2 are SGHTA and FQGNSA. Written as DNA, the CDR3 is TGTGCCAGCAGCCGGCGACTCGACAATGAGCAGTTCTTC. Translating it yields CASSRRLDNEQFF.

The chain recombines TRBV12-3 or TRBV12-4 with TRBJ2-1; D is unresolved. This CDR3 comprises 13 residues. The ends were cut back, 3 bases at V and 8 bases at J, with 11 bases in the middle. CDR3 nucleotides: TGTGCCAGCAGTTTTGATCCGAGGCATGAGCAGTTCTTC. Amino acid sequence: CASSFDPRHEQFF.

The chain employs TRBV6-5 and TRBJ2-1, with TRBD1 matching 7 bases. This CDR3 contains 15 residues. Germline CDR1 is MNHEY and CDR2 is SVGAGI. V shed 2 bases, J shed 5 bases, and the junction held 6 bases outside the gene matches. CDR3 in amino acids: CASSYDGQGDNEQFF. In nucleotides, the CDR3 is TGTGCCAGCAGTTACGATGGGCAGGGGGACAATGAGCAGTTCTTC.

There are many counts of this clonotype. The chain employs TRBV5-5 and TRBJ2-1; D ambiguous. The CDR3 spans 15 residues. V was shortened by 6 bases and J by 3 bases, with 16 bases between the two germline ends. CDR1 SGHKS and CDR2 YYEKEE come from the germline V gene (reference sequence). The CDR3 sequence: CASTESPYLYNEQFF. DNA of the CDR3: TGTGCCAGCACCGAGTCTCCGTACCTCTACAATGAGCAGTTCTTC.

V is TRBV12-3 or TRBV12-4 and J is TRBJ2-3; a weak D match, TRBD1 (5 bases). The CDR3 is made up of 12 amino acids. The germline V and J ends were trimmed by 5 bases and 9 bases, with 12 bases remaining between them. The CDR3 DNA reads TGTGCCAGCAGTGGGGCCAGAGGCACGCAGTATTTT. It is translated as CASSGARGTQYF.

This clonotype was detected many times. The rearrangement joins TRBV7-2 to TRBJ2-3; D is uncertain. CDR1 SGHTA and CDR2 FQGNSA come from the germline V gene. CDR3 size: 13 residues. V was shortened by 4 bases and J by 4 bases, with 9 bases between the two germline ends. CDR3 amino acids: CASSYTYADTQYF. CDR3 DNA: TGTGCCAGCAGCTACACATACGCAGATACGCAGTATTTT.

The genes are TRBV25-1 and TRBJ2-7; 9 bases align to TRBD1. Per germline, CDR1 MGHDK and CDR2 SYGVNS. CDR3 length equals 13 residues. V dropped 7 bases and J dropped 5; count of bases not matched to a gene: 6. This chain's CDR3 is CASKGQGTHEQYF. The CDR3 DNA reads TGTGCCAGCAAAGGACAGGGGACCCACGAGCAGTACTTC.

The J gene is TRBJ2-6, the V gene TRBV4-1; tentative D call: TRBD1 (5 bases). This CDR3 comprises 17 residues. V shed 3 bases and J shed 0 bases, with 12 bases lying between them. The germline gives CDR1 MGHRA, CDR2 YSYEKL. In DNA form, the CDR3 reads TGCGCCAGCAGCCAGATCTTCGACAGCTCTGGGGCCAACGTCCTGACTTTC. Amino acids: CASSQIFDSSGANVLTF.

This clonotype was counted many times. The gene calls are TRBV19 and TRBJ1-2, with 8 nucleotides matching TRBD1. The CDR3 runs 12 residues. Germline V gene data show CDR1 as LNHDA and CDR2 as SQIVND (reference sequence). Trimming removed 8 bases from V and 8 bases from J; junction bases left unmatched: 7. Here the CDR3 DNA reads TGTGCCAGTTCTCAGGGGGCGCGGGGCTACACCTTC. It encodes CASSQGARGYTF.

This clonotype was picked up many times. CDR3 protein: CASSLEWAASNSPLHF. The DNA for the CDR3 is TGCGCCAGCAGCTTGGAGTGGGCAGCCAGTAATTCACCCCTCCACTTT. J is TRBJ1-6 and V is TRBV5-1; no definite D call. CDR1 and CDR2 from the germline V gene are SGHRS and YFSETQ. The CDR3 runs to 16 residues. Between the trimmed V and J ends, which lost 0 bases and 6 bases, there was a span of 13 bases.

The table lists this clonotype with a few counts. The chain links TRBV9 to TRBJ2-3; TRBD1 or TRBD2 may be the D gene (6 bases each). The CDR3 has 15 residues. Germline CDR1 SGDLS, CDR2 YYNGEE. Trimming took off 0 bases at V and 5 bases at J, with 13 bases between the two ends. This CDR3 reads CASSVGGARVDTQYF. CDR3 coding DNA: TGTGCCAGCAGCGTAGGGGGGGCACGGGTAGATACGCAGTATTTT. The variable domain in full, with the rest retrieved from reference TRBV9 and TRBJ2-3, is DSGVTQTPKHLITATGQRVTLRCSPRSGDLSVYWYQQSLDQGLQFLIQYYNGEERAKGNILERFSAQQFPDLHSELNLSSLELGDSALYFCASSVGGARVDTQYFGPGTRLTVL.

The chain links TRBV18 to TRBJ2-7; the D gene is possibly TRBD2 (5 bases). The germline CDR1 and CDR2 sequences are KGHSH and LQKENI. CDR3 length: 13 residues. The ends were cut back, 3 bases at V and 2 bases at J, with 8 bases in the middle. The CDR3 DNA reads TGTGCCAGCTCACCCGACGGGACCTACGAGCAGTACTTC. Translated, it gives CASSPDGTYEQYF.

There are many counts of this clonotype. This rearrangement joins TRBV9 to TRBJ2-2; TRBD2 aligns across 7 bases. There are 15 residues in the CDR3. Per germline, CDR1 SGDLS and CDR2 YYNGEE. V dropped 1 base and J dropped 7; count of bases not matched to a gene: 7. The CDR3 protein is CASSVSGRESGELFF. The CDR3 DNA follows: TGTGCCAGCAGCGTAAGTGGGCGGGAGAGCGGGGAGCTGTTTTTT.

This clonotype was seen many times. V usage is TRBV29-1 and J usage is TRBJ2-3; D may be TRBD2 (6 bases). Germline V gene lookup returns CDR1 SQVTM and CDR2 ANQGSEA. CDR3 length: 15 residues. Trimming removed 7 bases at V and 4 bases at J, with 21 bases between. CDR3 amino acids: CSAHHRVLASDTQYF. The CDR3 DNA reads as TGCAGCGCCCACCATCGAGTACTAGCATCAGATACGCAGTATTTT.

There are many counts of this clonotype. The chain links TRBV7-9 to TRBJ1-5; the D gene is possibly TRBD1 (6 bases). The germline V gene has CDR1 SEHNR and CDR2 FQNEAQ (reference sequence). The V end lost 10 bases, the J end lost 3 bases, and 10 bases lay between the germline ends. This CDR3 region has 12 residues. CDR3 region: CATNRDNQPQHF. DNA of the CDR3: TGTGCCACCAACAGGGACAATCAGCCCCAGCATTTT.

At least ten counts were recorded for this clonotype. The genes are TRBV3-1 and TRBJ2-3; D may be TRBD2 (5 bases). Germline CDR1 reads LGHDT; CDR2 reads YNNKEL (reference sequence). V gave up 1 base and J gave up 4 bases, with 18 bases separating them. The CDR3 length is 17 residues. The CDR3, as DNA: TGTGCCAGCAGCCAAGCCCCCGGGGTCCGTGGCGCAGATACGCAGTATTTT. Encoded protein: CASSQAPGVRGADTQYF.

This clonotype was seen repeatedly, ten times or more. This rearrangement joins TRBV7-2 to TRBJ1-2, with D possibly TRBD1 on 5 matching bases. Germline-derived CDR1 and CDR2 are SGHTA and FQGNSA. V lost 5 bases and J lost 4, with 14 bases in between. This CDR3 comprises 14 residues. CDR3 amino acids: CASSLREGTYGYTF. CDR3 nucleotides: TGTGCCAGCAGCCTCAGGGAAGGCACCTATGGCTACACCTTC.

This clonotype was observed many times. The chain couples TRBV18 to TRBJ2-7; 9 nucleotides line up with TRBD1. J gave up 2 bases and V 8 bases, and 7 bases lay outside the gene matches. This CDR3 is built from 14 residues. Germline V gene lookup returns CDR1 KGHSH and CDR2 LQKENI. The chain's CDR3 is CASSPGQGPYEQYF. CDR3 bases: TGTGCCAGCAGCCCGGGACAGGGCCCCTACGAGCAGTACTTC.

This clonotype was seen a handful of times. The chain is built from TRBV2 and TRBJ2-5, with D perhaps being TRBD1 or TRBD2 (5 bases each). V lost 4 bases and J 8 bases, leaving 23 bases between the germline ends. The length of the CDR3 is 16 residues. The V gene's germline CDR1 is SNHLY and CDR2 FYNNEI. The CDR3, as DNA: TGTGCCAGCAGTGGAGGGGACGCCCAGGGATTCAATACCCAGTACTTC. Its protein product is CASSGGDAQGFNTQYF.

This clonotype was detected ten times or more. The chain has TRBV20-1 and TRBJ2-7; D may be TRBD2 (6 bases). This CDR3 contains 15 residues. Trimming pared 2 bases from V and 4 bases from J, leaving 18 bases between. Germline V lookup: CDR1 DFQATT, CDR2 SNEGSKA (reference sequence). The CDR3: CSARSSAGNWYEQYF. The CDR3 DNA follows: TGCAGTGCTAGAAGTTCGGCGGGAAATTGGTACGAGCAGTACTTC.

Many counts were recorded for this clonotype. V and J are TRBV7-8 and TRBJ2-4; 7 positions agree with TRBD1. This CDR3 contains 16 residues. The germline CDR1 and CDR2 sequences are SGHVS and FQNEAQ. J was trimmed by 1 base and V by 5 bases; bases with no gene match: 8. The CDR3 loop reads CASSTADRPAKNIQYF. The CDR3 nucleotides are TGTGCCAGCAGCACGGCGGACAGGCCGGCCAAAAACATTCAGTACTTC.

This clonotype has at least ten counts. V and J are TRBV12-3 or TRBV12-4 and TRBJ1-1, with TRBD1 matching over 7 bases. The CDR3 sequence is 14 residues long. V was pared by 5 bases and J by 5 bases, with 8 bases of the junction left unmatched. The CDR3 nucleotides are TGTGCCAGCAGTCACCGACAGGGTTGGACTGAAGCTTTCTTT. Its protein product is CASSHRQGWTEAFF.

The genes are TRBV30 and TRBJ2-1, with no clear D. Germline V gene sequence: CDR1 GTSNPN, CDR2 SVGIG (reference sequence). V was shortened by 3 bases and J by 8 bases, with 8 bases between the two germline ends. This CDR3 comprises 11 residues. CDR3 nucleotide sequence: TGTGCCTGGAGAGCCGGGCATGAGCAGTTCTTC. Its protein product is CAWRAGHEQFF.

This clonotype was picked up a small number of times. The rearrangement links TRBV6-2 or TRBV6-3 to TRBJ2-1; 7 bases agree with TRBD2. The CDR3 totals 14 residues. Germline CDR1 and CDR2: MNHEY and SVGEGT. The V and J ends lost 4 bases and 9 bases, in that order; junction bases with no gene match: 9. CDR3 sequence: CASSFGGSVSEQFF. The CDR3 bases are TGTGCCAGCAGTTTTGGCGGGAGCGTGAGTGAGCAGTTCTTC.

This clonotype was seen many times. V and J are TRBV11-2 and TRBJ2-1; D call uncertain. Germline lookup yields CDR1 SGHAT and CDR2 FQNNGV. The CDR3 is made up of 16 amino acids. V was shortened by 1 base and J by 5 bases, with 15 bases between the two germline ends. The CDR3 nucleotides read TGTGCCAGCAGCTTAGGGGTAGCATTATATAACAATGAGCAGTTCTTC. Protein: CASSLGVALYNNEQFF.

This clonotype showed up many times. V is TRBV19 and J is TRBJ2-7; possible D gene TRBD1, 6 bases. The CDR3 loop spans 14 amino acids. CDR1 LNHDA and CDR2 SQIVND come from the germline V gene (reference sequence). The V end was cut by 5 bases, the J end by 2 bases, with 13 bases between. CDR3 amino acids: CASSPTTGPYEQYF. DNA of the CDR3: TGTGCCAGTAGTCCCACTACAGGGCCCTACGAGCAGTACTTC.

This clonotype was detected ten times or more. The chain couples TRBV7-2 to TRBJ2-3; TRBD2 agrees at 7 bases. Trimming removed 2 bases from V and 1 base from J; junction bases left unmatched: 21. The CDR3 length is 21 residues. The germline gives CDR1 SGHTA, CDR2 FQGNSA. The CDR3 DNA sequence: TGTGCCAGCAGCTTAAGTTTCCCAGCGGGGAAATATTCCGTGGGCACAGATACGCAGTATTTT. Amino acids: CASSLSFPAGKYSVGTDTQYF.

This clonotype has ten or more counts. V and J are TRBV19 and TRBJ2-3, with D tentatively TRBD2 (5 bases). V was pared by 7 bases and J by 5 bases, with 7 bases between. The CDR3 length is 11 residues. Germline CDR1 is LNHDA and CDR2 is SQIVND (reference sequence). This CDR3 reads CASNGRDTQYF. In DNA form, the CDR3 reads TGTGCCAGTAATGGGAGAGATACGCAGTATTTT. Drawing the rest from reference TRBV19 and TRBJ2-3, the complete variable domain is DGGITQSPKYLFRKEGQNVTLSCEQNLNHDAMYWYRQDPGQGLRLIYYSQIVNDFQKGDIAEGYSVSREKKESFPLTVTSAQKNPTAFYLCASNGRDTQYFGPGTRLTVL.

The sample holds many counts of this clonotype. The V call is TRBV9, the J call TRBJ2-3, with D perhaps assigned TRBD1 or TRBD2 (5 bases each). The CDR3 length is 14 residues. Germline values: CDR1 SGDLS, CDR2 YYNGEE. V was pared by 4 bases and J by 4 bases, with 13 bases between. CDR3 DNA sequence: TGTGCCAGCAGCCCCCGAGGGGTGGCAGATACGCAGTATTTT. Its translation: CASSPRGVADTQYF.

There are many counts of this clonotype. The chain links TRBV18 to TRBJ1-2, with unresolved D. In germline, CDR1 is KGHSH, CDR2 LQKENI. V was shortened by 0 bases and J by 2 bases, with 13 bases between the two germline ends. This CDR3 spans 16 amino acids. CDR3 loop: CASSPPTPGSNYGYTF. CDR3 sequence (DNA): TGTGCCAGCTCACCACCCACCCCGGGGTCCAACTATGGCTACACCTTC.

This clonotype came up a few times. The chain couples TRBV6-1 to TRBJ1-2; D is undetermined. Germline loops: CDR1 MNHNS, CDR2 SASEGT. Trimming pared 10 bases from V and 4 bases from J, leaving 16 bases between. The CDR3 totals 13 residues. The CDR3 region has the DNA TGTGCCATCTCGGCGGTCGGGCCCTATGGCTACACCTTC. Translation gives CAISAVGPYGYTF.

The CDR3 reads CASSLAGVDYEQYF. The CDR3 DNA is TGCGCCAGCAGCTTAGCGGGGGTCGACTACGAGCAGTACTTC. The chain has TRBV5-1 and TRBJ2-7; TRBD2 matches 8 bases. Per the germline V gene, CDR1 is SGHRS and CDR2 is YFSETQ. Germline trimming cut 2 bases from V and 3 bases from J; bases unmatched to any gene: 4. The CDR3 contains 14 residues. Drawing the rest from reference TRBV5-1 and TRBJ2-7, the complete variable domain is KAGVTQTPRYLIKTRGQQVTLSCSPISGHRSVSWYQQTPGQGLQFLFEYFSETQRNKGNFPGRFSGRQFSNSRSEMNVSTLELGDSALYLCASSLAGVDYEQYFGPGTRLTVT.